This T cell receptor (beta chain) originates from a study of blood T cell repertoires in COVID-19. Produced via immunoSEQ multiplex PCR; TCRdb's table is partial and in-frame only. The sample carries nearly 300,000 clones, 88% recorded once. This CDR3 comprises 20 residues. The V end lost 1 base, the J end lost 8 bases, and 32 bases lay between the germline ends. CDR1 is MNHNS and CDR2 is SASEGT in the germline V gene. Material: peripheral blood. This clonotype was sampled from a young woman who had recovered from COVID-19. The chain joins TRBV6-1 to TRBJ1-1; tentative D call: TRBD1 (5 bases). DNA for the CDR3: TGTGCCAGCAGTGAAGTATCGATAGTCTGGACGGAGGGTCGTTGGGGGGAAGCTTTCTTT. Its translation: CASSEVSIVWTEGRWGEAFF.